This T cell receptor (beta chain) was sequenced in a study of blood T cell repertoires in COVID-19. Background on the study: PBMCs, B-cell-depleted T cells, or T cells were the source of the cDNA or gDNA that made up the material.

How the authors handled the data: The authors estimated nucleated cell counts from reference gene primer amplification. The protocol was immunoSEQ multiplex PCR, while the TCRdb copy is restricted to in-frame clones and leaves out a portion. The D gene and trimming were derived from the DNA, and the V and J assignments and clone size from that table. The sample has approximately 230,000 clones; approximately 90% are singletons. This clone was recorded only once. The sequence came from a woman in her thirties or forties who had recovered from COVID-19. The sample consisted of peripheral blood.

The CDR3 spells CASSLEGGPNQPQHF. CDR3 nucleotides: TGTGCCAGCAGCTTAGAAGGCGGTCCCAATCAGCCCCAGCATTTT. The chain joins TRBV7-9 to TRBJ1-5; D gene ambiguous. Germline lookup yields CDR1 SEHNR and CDR2 FQNEAQ (reference sequence). The CDR3 is made up of 15 amino acids. Trimming stripped 1 base from V and 3 bases from J, with 10 bases between. Full variable domain (missing parts from reference TRBV7-9 and TRBJ1-5): DTGVSQNPRHKITKRGQNVTFRCDPISEHNRLYWYRQTLGQGPEFLTYFQNEAQLEKSRLLSDRFSAERPKGSFSTLEIQRTEQGDSAMYLCASSLEGGPNQPQHFGDGTRLSIL.